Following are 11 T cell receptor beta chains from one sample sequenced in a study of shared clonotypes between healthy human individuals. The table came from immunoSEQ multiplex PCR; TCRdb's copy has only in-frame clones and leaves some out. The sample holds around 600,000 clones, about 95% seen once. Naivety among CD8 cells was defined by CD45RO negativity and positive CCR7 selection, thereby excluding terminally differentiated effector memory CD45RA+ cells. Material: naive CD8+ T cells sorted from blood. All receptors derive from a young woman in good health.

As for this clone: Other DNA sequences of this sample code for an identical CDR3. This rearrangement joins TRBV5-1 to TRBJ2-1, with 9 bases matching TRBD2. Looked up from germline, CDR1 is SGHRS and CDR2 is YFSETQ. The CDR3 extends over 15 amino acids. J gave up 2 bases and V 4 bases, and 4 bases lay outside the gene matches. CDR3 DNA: TGCGCCAGCAGCCTGACTAGCGGAGCCTACAATGAGCAGTTCTTC. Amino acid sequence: CASSLTSGAYNEQFF.

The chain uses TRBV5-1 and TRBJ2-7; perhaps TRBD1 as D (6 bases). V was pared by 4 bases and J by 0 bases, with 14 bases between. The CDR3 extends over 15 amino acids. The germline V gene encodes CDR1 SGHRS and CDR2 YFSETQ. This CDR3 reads CASSHSRTASYEQYF. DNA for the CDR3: TGCGCCAGCAGCCATTCGCGGACAGCCTCCTACGAGCAGTACTTC.

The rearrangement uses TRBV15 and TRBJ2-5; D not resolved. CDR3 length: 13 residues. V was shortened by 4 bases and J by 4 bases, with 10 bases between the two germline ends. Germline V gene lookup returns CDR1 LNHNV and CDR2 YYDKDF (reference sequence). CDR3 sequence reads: CATSTSRVETQYF. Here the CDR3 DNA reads TGTGCCACCAGCACGTCTAGGGTAGAGACCCAGTACTTC.

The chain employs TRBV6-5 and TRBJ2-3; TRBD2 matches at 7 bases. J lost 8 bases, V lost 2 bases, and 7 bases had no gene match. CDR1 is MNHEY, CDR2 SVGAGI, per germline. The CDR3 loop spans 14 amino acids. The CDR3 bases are TGTGCCAGCAGTTACACGGCGGGAGTTGGTACGCAGTATTTT. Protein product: CASSYTAGVGTQYF.

CDR3 in amino acids: CASSLGDSPYEQYF. CDR3 coding DNA: TGTGCCAGCAGCTTGGGGGACAGCCCCTACGAGCAGTACTTC. The chain carries TRBV5-6 and TRBJ2-5; TRBD1 aligns across 7 bases. The DNA end favors TRBJ2-7, so the J call may be wrong. Germline CDR1 and CDR2: SGHDT and YYEEEE. The CDR3 sequence is 14 residues long.

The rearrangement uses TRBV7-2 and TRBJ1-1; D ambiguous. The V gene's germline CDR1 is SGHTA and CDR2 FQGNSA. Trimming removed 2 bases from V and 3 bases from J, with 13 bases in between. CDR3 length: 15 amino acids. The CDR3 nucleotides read TGTGCCAGCAGCTTACCCCTTGCAGGATACACTGAAGCTTTCTTT. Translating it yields CASSLPLAGYTEAFF. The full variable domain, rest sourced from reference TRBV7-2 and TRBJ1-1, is GAGVSQSPSNKVTEKGKDVELRCDPISGHTALYWYRQSLGQGLEFLIYFQGNSAPDKSGLPSDRFSAERTGGSVSTLTIQRTQQEDSAVYLCASSLPLAGYTEAFFGQGTRLTVV.

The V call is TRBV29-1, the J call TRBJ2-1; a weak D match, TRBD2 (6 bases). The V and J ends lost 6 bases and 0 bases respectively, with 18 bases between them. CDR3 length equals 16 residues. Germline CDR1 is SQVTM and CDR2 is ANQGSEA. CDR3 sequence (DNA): TGCAGCGTGCTACGGACTACCTCAAGCTCCTACAATGAGCAGTTCTTC. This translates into CSVLRTTSSSYNEQFF.

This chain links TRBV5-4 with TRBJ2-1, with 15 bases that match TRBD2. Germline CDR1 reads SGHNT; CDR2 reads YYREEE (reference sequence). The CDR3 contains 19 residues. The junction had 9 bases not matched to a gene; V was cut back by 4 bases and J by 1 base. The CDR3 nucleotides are TGTGCCAGCAGCGGCTCCGGGACTAGCGGGAGGAATTCCTACAATGAGCAGTTCTTC. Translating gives CASSGSGTSGRNSYNEQFF.

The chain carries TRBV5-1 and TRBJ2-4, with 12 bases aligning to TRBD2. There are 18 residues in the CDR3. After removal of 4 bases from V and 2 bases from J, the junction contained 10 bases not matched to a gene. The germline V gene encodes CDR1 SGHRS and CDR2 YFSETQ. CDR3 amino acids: CASSLITGTSGPKNIQYF. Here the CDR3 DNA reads TGCGCCAGCAGCCTTATTACCGGGACTAGCGGGCCCAAAAACATTCAGTACTTC.

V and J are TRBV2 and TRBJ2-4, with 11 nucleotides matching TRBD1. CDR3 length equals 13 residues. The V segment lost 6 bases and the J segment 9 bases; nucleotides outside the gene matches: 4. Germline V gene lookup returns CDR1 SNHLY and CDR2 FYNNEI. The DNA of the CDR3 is TGTGCCAGCAGGGACAGGGGGCGGCCCATTCAGTACTTC. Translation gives CASRDRGRPIQYF.

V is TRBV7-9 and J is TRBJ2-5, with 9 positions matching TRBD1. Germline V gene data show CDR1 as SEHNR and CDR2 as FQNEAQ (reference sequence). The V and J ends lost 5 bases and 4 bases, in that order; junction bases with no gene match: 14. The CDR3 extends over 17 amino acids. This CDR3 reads CASSQRTGEYDRETQYF. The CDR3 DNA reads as TGTGCCAGCAGCCAGAGGACAGGGGAGTATGATCGAGAGACCCAGTACTTC.